The 17 T cell receptor beta chains below come from one sample, sequenced in a study of blood T cell repertoires in COVID-19. This table comes from immunoSEQ multiplex PCR, and its TCRdb copy is limited to in-frame clones, with some not included. This repertoire shows 200,000 to 250,000 clones, around 80% found once; its top ten account for 15% to 20%. Input material: peripheral blood. The receptors derive from a woman older than 75 with active or convalescent COVID-19.

The V gene is TRBV5-6, the J gene TRBJ2-1; 11 positions agree with TRBD1. Germline V gene lookup returns CDR1 SGHDT and CDR2 YYEEEE. The CDR3 loop spans 16 amino acids. V dropped 5 bases and J dropped 6; count of bases not matched to a gene: 10. The CDR3 nucleotides are TGTGCCAGCAGTCGACCCGGGACAGGGGGACGCAATGAGCAGTTCTTC. Amino acid sequence: CASSRPGTGGRNEQFF.

This clone was seen only once. The chain joins TRBV11-2 to TRBJ2-2; TRBD2 matches 15 bases. V shed 5 bases and J 0 bases; nucleotides not matched to a gene: 7. Looked up from germline, CDR1 is SGHAT and CDR2 is FQNNGV. The CDR3 contains 19 residues. CDR3 in amino acids: CASSQFGTSGRTNTGELFF. CDR3 coding DNA: TGTGCCAGCAGCCAATTTGGGACTAGCGGGAGGACGAACACCGGGGAGCTGTTTTTT.

This chain links TRBV29-1 with TRBJ1-2, with 11 bases that match TRBD1. CDR3 length: 16 amino acids. The trim removed 7 bases at V and 2 bases at J, leaving 12 bases unmatched. The germline gives CDR1 SQVTM, CDR2 ANQGSEA. DNA for the CDR3: TGCAGCGCACCTACTCACGGACAGGGGGCGAACTATGGCTACACCTTC. Its protein product is CSAPTHGQGANYGYTF. The full variable domain, completed using reference TRBV29-1 and TRBJ1-2, is SAVISQKPSRDICQRGTSLTIQCQVDSQVTMMFWYRQQPGQSLTLIATANQGSEATYESGFVIDKFPISRPNLTFSTLTVSNMSPEDSSIYLCSAPTHGQGANYGYTFGSGTRLTVV.

CDR3 nucleotide sequence: TGTGCCAGCAGTACACCGACAGGGCCCTACGAGCAGTACTTC. Amino acid sequence: CASSTPTGPYEQYF. This chain connects TRBV25-1 to TRBJ2-7; TRBD1 matches at 7 bases. Unmatched junction bases numbered 6, after V lost 5 bases and J lost 2 bases. This CDR3 has 14 residues. The germline gives CDR1 MGHDK, CDR2 SYGVNS.

The chain has TRBV6-5 and TRBJ1-2; possible D gene TRBD1, 5 bases. The CDR3 length is 13 residues. Deletions cut 0 bases from V and 5 bases from J, with 7 bases between. Per germline, CDR1 MNHEY and CDR2 SVGAGI. DNA of the CDR3: TGTGCCAGCAGTTACTCGGGGCGATATGGCTACACCTTC. Amino acid sequence: CASSYSGRYGYTF.

Only a few counts were recorded for this clone. The CDR3 bases are TGTGCCTGGAGTCTTGGGCCAGTCTATGGCTACACCTTC. Amino acids: CAWSLGPVYGYTF. The chain recombines TRBV30 with TRBJ1-2; D uncertain. From germline, CDR1 is GTSNPN and CDR2 SVGIG (reference sequence). The CDR3 totals 13 residues. V lost 2 bases to trimming and J lost 4 bases, with 11 bases between them.

The chain uses TRBV3-1 (or the pseudogene TRBV3-2) and TRBJ2-1; TRBD2 aligns across 7 bases. Germline V gene lookup returns CDR1 LGHDT and CDR2 YNNKEL (reference sequence). The CDR3 is 15 amino acids. J was trimmed by 4 bases and V by 1 base; bases with no gene match: 4. Here the CDR3 DNA reads TGTGCCAGCAGCCAAGGGGGAGGGACTTACAATGAGCAGTTCTTC. This encodes CASSQGGGTYNEQFF.

This clone came up once. The V and J genes are TRBV28 and TRBJ2-7; D is perhaps TRBD2 (6 bases). The CDR3 spans 14 residues. V was pared by 4 bases and J by 7 bases, with 17 bases between. Germline lookup yields CDR1 MDHEN and CDR2 SYDVKM. CDR3 protein: CASSSPRGSWEQYF. For the CDR3, the DNA is TGTGCCAGCAGTTCCCCCCGGGGGAGTTGGGAGCAGTACTTC.

CDR3 in DNA: TGTGCCAGCAGTTCGACCTCAAGACAGGGGTTCAATGAGCAGTTCTTC. This gives the protein CASSSTSRQGFNEQFF. The chain links TRBV6-5 to TRBJ2-1; 8 nucleotides agree with TRBD1. Germline-derived CDR1 and CDR2 are MNHEY and SVGAGI. CDR3 size: 16 residues. The trim removed 4 bases at V and 6 bases at J, leaving 11 bases unmatched.

The chain is built from TRBV18 and TRBJ1-1; TRBD1 is a possible D gene (5 bases). Germline CDR1 and CDR2: KGHSH and LQKENI. The CDR3 runs to 15 residues. Between the trimmed V and J ends, which lost 6 bases and 5 bases, there was a span of 19 bases. CDR3 sequence (DNA): TGTGCCAGCTCCCCGAGTAGGGGTTTGGGTACTGAAGCTTTCTTT. Its translation is CASSPSRGLGTEAFF.

The chain couples TRBV29-1 to TRBJ2-1, with D possibly being TRBD2 (5 bases). Germline loops: CDR1 SQVTM, CDR2 ANQGSEA. V was shortened by 6 bases and J by 0 bases, with 18 bases between the two germline ends. The CDR3 has 16 amino acids. The CDR3 nucleotides are TGCAGCGTGAAGACTATACCGAGACCCTCCTACAATGAGCAGTTCTTC. Its translation: CSVKTIPRPSYNEQFF.

As concerns this clone: In the same sample, other DNA sequences code for this CDR3. The chain links TRBV5-1 to TRBJ2-5, with D tentatively TRBD1 (5 bases). In germline, CDR1 is SGHRS, CDR2 YFSETQ. Trimming shortened V by 4 bases and J by 2 bases, and 9 bases separated the two germline ends. The CDR3 extends over 13 amino acids. The CDR3 is CASSLDSQETQYF. CDR3 bases: TGCGCCAGCAGCCTCGACAGTCAAGAGACCCAGTACTTC.

The chain uses TRBV3-1 (or the pseudogene TRBV3-2) and TRBJ2-5, with 7 positions matching TRBD1. This CDR3 has 13 amino acids. Trimming took 2 bases from V and 5 from J; bases not matched to a gene: 2. Germline assignment: CDR1 LGHDT and CDR2 YNNKEL (reference sequence). The CDR3 sequence is CASSQRGRETQYF. Here the CDR3 DNA reads TGTGCCAGCAGCCAAAGGGGGCGCGAGACCCAGTACTTC.

The CDR3 protein is CAISESRGQGATQPQHF. Written as DNA, the CDR3 is TGTGCCATCAGTGAGTCGAGGGGACAGGGGGCAACTCAGCCCCAGCATTTT. This sequence joins TRBV10-3 and TRBJ1-5, with TRBD1 identical over 12 bases. The CDR3 length is 17 residues. V lost 0 bases and J lost 6; bases outside the gene matches: 6. Germline CDR1 ENHRY, CDR2 SYGVKD.

Turning to this clone: Sequence at one end of the junction differs from germline and may be a read error. The chain joins TRBV19 to TRBJ1-2; tentative D call: TRBD1 (6 bases). In germline, CDR1 is LNHDA, CDR2 SQIVND (reference sequence). The CDR3 loop spans 12 amino acids. In DNA, the CDR3 is TGTGCCAGTACCGGGACATTAAGACTAACGGTCTTC. Translation: CASTGTLRLTVF.

The chain combines TRBV19 with TRBJ1-3; TRBD1 might be the D (5 bases). V gave up 0 bases and J gave up 0 bases, with 12 bases separating them. CDR1 and CDR2 (germline): LNHDA, SQIVND (reference sequence). CDR3 length: 17 residues. CDR3 nucleotides: TGTGCCAGTAGTATAGATGCCCACAGGATCTCTGGAAACACCATATATTTT. Its translation is CASSIDAHRISGNTIYF.

This clone was picked up a small number of times. CDR3 DNA: TGTGCCAGTAGGTGGGGGCTGGGCTTACAGCCCCAGCATTTT. Translated: CASRWGLGLQPQHF. This chain uses TRBV19 with TRBJ1-5, with D perhaps matching TRBD1 (6 bases). Germline CDR1 is LNHDA and CDR2 is SQIVND (reference sequence). The CDR3 loop spans 14 amino acids. Trimming left V 6 bases short and J 7 bases short, with 16 bases between.